This T cell receptor beta chain was sequenced during a study of blood T cell repertoires in COVID-19. On the study more broadly: Some COVID-19 samples were acute and others convalescent; all came from the United States, Italy and Spain. The analysed material was cDNA or gDNA that came from T cells, B-cell-depleted T cells, or PBMCs.

Per the authors' pipeline: Reference gene primer amplification yielded estimated nucleated cell counts. Assay: immunoSEQ multiplex PCR; the TCRdb copy retains only in-frame clones and omits some. V and J calls and clone size are given by that table; D and trimming were obtained from the DNA. The sample holds more than 100,000 clones, about 91% seen once. The V end lost 3 bases, the J end lost 1 base, and 11 bases lay between the germline ends. CDR3 size: 14 residues. Germline-derived CDR1 and CDR2 are SGHNT and YYREEE (reference sequence). The receptor was isolated from a human donor in a cohort sampled during active COVID-19. The chain links TRBV5-4 to TRBJ2-7; D unclear. Sequencing was performed on peripheral blood. CDR3 DNA sequence: TGTGCCAGCAGCTCGATTCCTACGTCCTACGAGCAGTACTTC. It codes for CASSSIPTSYEQYF.